This entry concerns a single T cell receptor beta chain. Its antigen has not been determined. It has no much larger one-base neighbor in the sample; base qualities were not kept. The cohort comprised 550 to 700 healthy bone marrow donors. At the time of sampling, all cohort members were nominally healthy, though unrecorded immune exposures were likely present. The donor was CMV seronegative and belonged to the group of 352 seronegative cohort members. Every donor gave a peripheral blood sample, and the peripheral blood mononuclear cells from that sample were used for TCR beta sequencing. Genomic DNA extraction from the blood cell samples was performed with the Qiagen DNeasy Blood Extraction Kit. This entry belongs to a study of cytomegalovirus exposure and HLA in healthy donors (dated by TCRdb to about 2017). About the study as a whole: In an earlier analysis of fewer than 750 of the donors, around 300 Gb of sequence data and 117 million unique TCR beta sequences from approximately 180 million T cells were reported. An early release that covered approximately 600 HLA-typed donors contained approximately 300 gigabases of sequencing data and about 84 million unique TCR sequences. Among the roughly 400 genotyped donors, about 85% belonged to the genetic ancestry cluster associated with self-reported Caucasian donors. The study aimed to test whether cataloging public T cell receptors could reveal signatures of past pathogen exposure. The T cell repertoires of some 670 subjects were profiled by immunosequencing and related to cytomegalovirus serostatus. Besides the first cohort of around 700 subjects, a separate validation cohort made up of 120 or so different subjects was used. The study combined high-throughput TCR immunosequencing, statistical association of individual TCRs with disease status, and machine learning to predict cytomegalovirus infection status. A later analysis re-analyzed previously published TCR beta repertoires from 650 to 800 donors and added high-resolution HLA genotyping to study TCR occurrence patterns. In the later analysis, no new phenotypic data were used to find candidate immune exposures; instead, reliance was placed on TCR beta sequences and their occurrence across donors. In an earlier analysis of 587 of the donors, high-throughput TCR beta sequencing was used to judge whether each TCR beta V gene segment behaved as functional or pseudogenic. Donor age, sex, ethnicity and CMV serostatus were compiled together with the repertoire data. In a later genetic analysis, genome-wide SNP genotypes for about 55% of the roughly 670 donors were used, and that subset was treated as a discovery cohort. Every discovery cohort repertoire had been produced on one sequencing platform. HLA typing covered class I and class II loci at four-digit resolution. Typing coverage varied by locus: 629-630 donors for A, B, C, DRB1 and DQB1; approximately 520 for DQA1; approximately 610 for DPA1; around 450 for DPB1. Roughly five DR-DQ haplotypes were handled as single units for association and clustering because linkage in the cohort was strong. Across some 400 genotyped donors of the cohort, an average of about 200,000 unique TCR beta nucleotide sequences per donor were sequenced, and roughly 17% of those sequences were non-productive.

Library generation was performed with the immunoSEQ multiplex PCR assay. The multiplex PCR relied on a mix of 60 forward primers for TCR Vbeta segments and 13 reverse primers for TCR Jbeta segments. The CDR3 region of rearranged TCR beta genes was amplified from genomic DNA by a multiplex PCR assay. Amplified TCR beta libraries were sequenced as 87-base-pair reads on the Illumina HiSeq System. In the paper's pipeline: Across the 600 to 700 repertoires, a later analysis counted about 81 million unique TCR beta chains, 9.5 million to 12 million of which were shared by at least two donors. Raw reads were error-corrected and collapsed into unique sequences with a nearest-neighbor algorithm that merged closely related sequences to remove PCR and sequencing errors. To assign V, D and J gene segments, CDR3 sequences were aligned to IMGT reference sequences. For a sequence to be retained, at least a six-nucleotide match to both a V gene segment and a J gene segment was required. Rearrangements were classified as productive when the CDR3 lacked stop codons and remained in frame with V and J, and all other rearrangements were classified as non-productive. CDR3 was defined according to IMGT convention as the region running from the second conserved V-encoded cysteine to the conserved J-encoded phenylalanine. Sequences without an unambiguous match to a single V gene segment were excluded from the earlier analysis of about 630 of the donors. In an earlier analysis of 500 to 750 of the donors, V segments were called functional above 56.7% productive rearrangements and were called segregating when the between-donor standard deviation exceeded 5%. A statistical classification framework was built for diagnosing cytomegalovirus status from the catalog of TCR beta chain sequences. V and J gene assignment, in a later analysis, came from comparing TCR nucleotide sequences with IMGT/GENE-DB human TR gene sequences. Using the TCRdist pipeline, a later analysis assigned CDR3 sequences along with most-parsimonious VDJ recombination scenarios. In a later analysis, each TCR beta chain was defined by its CDR3 amino acid sequence together with its V-gene family, and reads without a unique V-gene family were excluded. In a later analysis, 450 to 600 highly shared, low-generation-probability nucleotide sequences were removed to address suspected cross-contamination and a sequencing artifact. In a later analysis, a clonal expansion index was calculated for each public chain from normalized within-repertoire ranks of inferred template counts. In a later analysis, generation probabilities were computed with a VDJ recombination model fitted to out-of-frame rearrangements, and the resulting probabilities were checked against IGoR. In a later analysis, TCR-TCR, TCR-HLA and TCR-CMV co-occurrence was scored with hypergeometric tests, and a repertoire-size bias correction was applied to TCR pairs. A later analysis estimated false discovery rates by permuting HLA or CMV assignments 20 times. A later analysis grouped co-occurring TCRs with DBSCAN, adding TCRdist sequence similarity when clustering within HLA-allele-positive subsets. Co-occurrence clustering excluded repertoires with fewer than 30,000 or more than 120,000 public chains, plus five with anomalous nucleotide sharing. In its TCRdb copy, this immuneACCESS table keeps in-frame sequences only and misses some clones. Where compared with another copy, unresolved V genes explain less than half of these, and the others have no known cause. The DNA gave D and trimming, while V, J and clone size come from that table. This sample holds 120,000 to 150,000 clones; about 70% were observed only once. Around 4.7% of the sample is held by the ten biggest clonotypes.

Study-wide conclusions, independent of this receptor: Compared with the roughly 670-donor mean, donors in an Asian-associated ancestry cluster had fewer N-insertions in productive TCRs, according to a later genetic analysis. It was suggested by the authors that the approach could potentially be generalized to other disease states and immunological phenotypes. An association between a missense DCLRE1C variant and V-gene and J-gene trimming of TCR beta chains was found in a later genetic analysis and replicated in an independent cohort. A later analysis found that TCR association rates varied across HLA loci, with DRB1 alleles showing the most associated TCRs and HLA-C alleles the fewest. In the study, approximately 160 TCR beta chains were listed as associated with cytomegalovirus. Linkage disequilibrium might explain the correlated functional status among segregating V segments, but an unknown experimental factor could not be excluded. A cluster of highly shared sequence variants was judged likely to represent a technical artifact of the sequencing pipeline. For the cohort, immune exposure information was limited to CMV serostatus. According to a later analysis, most CMV-associated TCR beta chains appeared to be HLA-restricted, and the HLA associations seemed to be driven largely by CMV exposure. In a later analysis, HLA-associated TCR beta chains showed more clonal expansion and lower generation probabilities than non-associated chains that were equally common. Because some donors lacked HLA typing at each locus, the association tests relied only on the typed subset. The classifier was reported to diagnose cytomegalovirus status with high specificity and sensitivity in both the original cohort and the validation cohort. In vitro tests confirmed that three of the cytomegalovirus-associated TCR beta chains recognize cytomegalovirus antigens. This cohort had only TCR beta chains sequenced, and the lack of alpha or paired-chain data limited which features could be detected. Assigning TCR associations to individual alleles was difficult when HLA alleles, especially DR and DQ, strongly co-occurred. A later analysis reported that several top co-occurrence clusters appeared linked to parvovirus B19, influenza, CMV and Epstein-Barr virus. The presence/absence analyses assumed that sequencing depth was roughly uniform across donors, and that assumption may not be true. A further reported finding was that TCR beta sequences accurately predicted the HLA-A and HLA-B alleles for most subjects in the first cohort. Because counts were too low, seventeen rarely observed V segments, including chromosome 9 orphons, were excluded from the earlier analysis of several hundred of the donors. In a later analysis, 16,951 TCR beta sequences were associated with specific HLA alleles at a false discovery rate of 0.05. Most TCR sequences were observed very rarely across donors, whereas some public TCRs were present in many individuals. An earlier analysis of approximately 570 of the donors showed that most TCR beta V segments appeared in productive rearrangements either about 87% or about 30% of the time, which broadly matched IMGT annotations.

The sample comprised PBMCs. The receptor comes from a man in his sixties in good health and CMV-seronegative.

The CDR3 region: CACPKERGYNEQFF. The DNA reads as follows: TGTGCCTGCCCCAAGGAGCGGGGGTACAATGAGCAGTTCTTC. The chain is encoded by TRBV30 joined to TRBJ2-1; 8 bases in between match TRBD2. CDR1 and CDR2 were assigned from the germline V gene (reference sequence) as GTSNPN and SVGIG. Measured from the cysteine to the phenylalanine, the CDR3 is 14 residues long. CDR3 DNA is the only sequence kept; it has 42 bases, read in frame from the first base. Germline trimming: 6 bases from V, 4 bases from J; junction bases outside gene matches: 8.